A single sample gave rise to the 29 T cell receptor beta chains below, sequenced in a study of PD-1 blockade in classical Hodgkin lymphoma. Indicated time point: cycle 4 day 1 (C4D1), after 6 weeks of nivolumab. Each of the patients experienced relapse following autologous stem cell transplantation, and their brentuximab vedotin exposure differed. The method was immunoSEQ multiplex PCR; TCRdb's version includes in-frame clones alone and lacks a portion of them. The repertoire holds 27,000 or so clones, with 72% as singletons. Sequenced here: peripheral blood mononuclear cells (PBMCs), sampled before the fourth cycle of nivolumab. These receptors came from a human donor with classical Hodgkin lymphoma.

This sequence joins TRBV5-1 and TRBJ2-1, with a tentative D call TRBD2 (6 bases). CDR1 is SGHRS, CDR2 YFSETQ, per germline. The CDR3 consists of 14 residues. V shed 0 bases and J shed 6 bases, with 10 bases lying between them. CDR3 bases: TGCGCCAGCAGCTTGGCTGGCGGGATCAATGAGCAGTTCTTC. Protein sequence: CASSLAGGINEQFF.

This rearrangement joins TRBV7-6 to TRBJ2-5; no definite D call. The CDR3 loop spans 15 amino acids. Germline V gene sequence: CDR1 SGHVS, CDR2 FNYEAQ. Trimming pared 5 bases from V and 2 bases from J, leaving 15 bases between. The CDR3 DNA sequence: TGTGCCAGCAGCCCACGAATCGACGAACAAGAGACCCAGTACTTC. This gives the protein CASSPRIDEQETQYF.

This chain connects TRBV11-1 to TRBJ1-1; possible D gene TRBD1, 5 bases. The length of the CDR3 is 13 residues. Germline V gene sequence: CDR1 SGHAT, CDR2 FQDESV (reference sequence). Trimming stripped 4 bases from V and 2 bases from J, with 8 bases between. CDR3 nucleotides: TGTGCCAGCAGCTCCGACAGAAACACTGAAGCTTTCTTT. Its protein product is CASSSDRNTEAFF.

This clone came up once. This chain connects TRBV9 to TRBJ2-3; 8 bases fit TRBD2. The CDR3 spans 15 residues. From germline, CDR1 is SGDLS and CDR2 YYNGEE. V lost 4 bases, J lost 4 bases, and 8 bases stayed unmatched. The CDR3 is CASSPSGRVADTQYF. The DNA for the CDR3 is TGTGCCAGCAGCCCCAGCGGGAGAGTCGCAGATACGCAGTATTTT.

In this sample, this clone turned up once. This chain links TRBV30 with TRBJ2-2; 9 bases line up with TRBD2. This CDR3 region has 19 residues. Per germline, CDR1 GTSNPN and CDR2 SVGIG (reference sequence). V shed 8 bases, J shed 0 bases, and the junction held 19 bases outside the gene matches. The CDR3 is CAAIRPGLAFYANTGELFF. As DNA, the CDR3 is TGTGCCGCCATCCGACCGGGACTAGCCTTTTACGCGAACACCGGGGAGCTGTTTTTT.

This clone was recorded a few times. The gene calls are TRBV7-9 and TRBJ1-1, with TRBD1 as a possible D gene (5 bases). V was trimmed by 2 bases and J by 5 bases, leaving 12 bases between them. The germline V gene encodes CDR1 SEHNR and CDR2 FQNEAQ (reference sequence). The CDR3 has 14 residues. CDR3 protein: CASSLHAGSTEAFF. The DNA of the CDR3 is TGTGCCAGCAGCTTACACGCAGGGTCAACTGAAGCTTTCTTT.

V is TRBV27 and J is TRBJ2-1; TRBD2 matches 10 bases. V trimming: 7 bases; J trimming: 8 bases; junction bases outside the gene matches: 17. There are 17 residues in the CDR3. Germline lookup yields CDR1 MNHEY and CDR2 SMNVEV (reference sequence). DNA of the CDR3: TGTGCCAGCACCGCAGCCCCTAGCGGGAGACCCCCACATGAGCAGTTCTTC. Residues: CASTAAPSGRPPHEQFF.

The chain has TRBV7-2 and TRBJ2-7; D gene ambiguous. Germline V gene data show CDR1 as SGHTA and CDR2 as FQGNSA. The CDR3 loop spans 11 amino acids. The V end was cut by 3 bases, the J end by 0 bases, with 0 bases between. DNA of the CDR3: TGTGCCAGCAGCTTCTCCTACGAGCAGTACTTC. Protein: CASSFSYEQYF.

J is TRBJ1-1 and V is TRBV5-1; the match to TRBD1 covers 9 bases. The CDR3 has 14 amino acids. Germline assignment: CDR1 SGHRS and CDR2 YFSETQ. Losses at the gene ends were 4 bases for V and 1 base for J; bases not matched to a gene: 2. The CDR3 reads CASSPGQGNTEAFF. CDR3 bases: TGCGCCAGCAGCCCGGGACAGGGGAACACTGAAGCTTTCTTT.

The CDR3 sequence: CASSLSGPGNEQFF. DNA for the CDR3: TGTGCCAGCAGCCTATCGGGCCCGGGTAATGAGCAGTTCTTC. The rearrangement uses TRBV7-3 and TRBJ2-1; D uncertain. Germline assignment: CDR1 SGHTA and CDR2 FQGTGA. V was pared by 5 bases and J by 7 bases, with 15 bases between. CDR3 length: 14 amino acids.

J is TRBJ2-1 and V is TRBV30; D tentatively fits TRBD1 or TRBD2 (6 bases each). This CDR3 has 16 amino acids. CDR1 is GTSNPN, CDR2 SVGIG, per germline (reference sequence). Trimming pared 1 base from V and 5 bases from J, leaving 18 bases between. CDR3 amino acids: CAWSALGTGANNEQFF. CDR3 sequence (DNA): TGTGCCTGGAGTGCCCTTGGGACGGGGGCTAACAATGAGCAGTTCTTC.

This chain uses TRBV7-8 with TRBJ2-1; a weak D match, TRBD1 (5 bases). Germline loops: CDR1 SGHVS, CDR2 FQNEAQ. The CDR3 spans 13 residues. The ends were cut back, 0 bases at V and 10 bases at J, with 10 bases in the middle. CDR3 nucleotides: TGTGCCAGCAGCTTAGCATCAGGGTGGGAGCAGTTCTTC. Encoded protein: CASSLASGWEQFF.

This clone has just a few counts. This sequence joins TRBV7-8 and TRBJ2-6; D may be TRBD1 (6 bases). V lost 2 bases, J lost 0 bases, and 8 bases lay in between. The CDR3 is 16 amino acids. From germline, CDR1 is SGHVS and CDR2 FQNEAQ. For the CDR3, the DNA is TGTGCCAGCAGCTTAATCAGGGGCTCTGGGGCCAACGTCCTGACTTTC. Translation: CASSLIRGSGANVLTF.

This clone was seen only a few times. The CDR3 sequence: CASSLSADIHEQFF. For the CDR3, the DNA is TGTGCCAGCAGCTTAAGCGCAGATATCCATGAGCAGTTCTTC. The J gene is TRBJ2-1, the V gene TRBV7-2; D unresolved. The V gene's germline CDR1 is SGHTA and CDR2 FQGNSA. V was shortened by 2 bases and J by 8 bases, with 13 bases between the two germline ends. This CDR3 region has 14 residues.

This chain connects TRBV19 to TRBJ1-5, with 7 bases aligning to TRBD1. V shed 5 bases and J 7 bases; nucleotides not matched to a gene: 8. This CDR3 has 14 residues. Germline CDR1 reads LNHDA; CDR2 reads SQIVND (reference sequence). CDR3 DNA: TGTGCCAGTAGTGGTGGGACAGCCATCCAGCCCCAGCATTTT. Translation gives CASSGGTAIQPQHF.

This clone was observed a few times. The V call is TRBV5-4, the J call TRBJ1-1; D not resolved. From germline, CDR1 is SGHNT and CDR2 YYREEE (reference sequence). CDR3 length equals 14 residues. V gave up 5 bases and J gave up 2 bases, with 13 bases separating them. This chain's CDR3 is CASRLGLDNTEAFF. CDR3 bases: TGTGCCAGCAGACTAGGACTGGACAACACTGAAGCTTTCTTT.

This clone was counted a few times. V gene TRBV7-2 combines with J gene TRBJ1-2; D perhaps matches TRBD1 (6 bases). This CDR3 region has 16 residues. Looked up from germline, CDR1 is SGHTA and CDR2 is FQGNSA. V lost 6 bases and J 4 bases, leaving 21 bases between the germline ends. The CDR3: CASSPTRRGGSYGYTF. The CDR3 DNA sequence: TGTGCCAGCAGTCCTACCCGAAGGGGGGGCAGCTATGGCTACACCTTC.

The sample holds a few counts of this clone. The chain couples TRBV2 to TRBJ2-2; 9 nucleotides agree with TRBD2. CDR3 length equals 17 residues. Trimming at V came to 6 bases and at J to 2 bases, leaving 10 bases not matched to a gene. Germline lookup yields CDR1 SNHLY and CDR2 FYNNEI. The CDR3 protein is CASRQYPGLANTGELFF. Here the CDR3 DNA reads TGTGCCAGCAGACAATACCCGGGACTAGCAAACACCGGGGAGCTGTTTTTT.

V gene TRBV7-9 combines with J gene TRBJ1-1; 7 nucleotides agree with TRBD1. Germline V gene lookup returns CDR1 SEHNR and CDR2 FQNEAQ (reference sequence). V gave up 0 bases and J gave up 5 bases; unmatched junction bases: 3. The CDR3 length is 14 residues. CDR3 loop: CASSLAGGRTEAFF. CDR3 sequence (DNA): TGTGCCAGCAGCTTAGCAGGGGGCAGGACTGAAGCTTTCTTT.

The CDR3 reads CASSVGGVAGAYEQYF. The CDR3 DNA reads TGTGCCAGCAGCGTGGGAGGGGTAGCGGGGGCCTACGAGCAGTACTTC. The V gene is TRBV5-4, the J gene TRBJ2-7; 9 bases are a match to TRBD2. CDR1 and CDR2 (germline): SGHNT, YYREEE (reference sequence). This CDR3 has 16 residues. The V gene end was trimmed by 4 bases and the J gene end by 2 bases; junction bases not matched to a gene: 10. Looking up the rest from reference TRBV5-4 and TRBJ2-7 gives the full variable domain: ETGVTQSPTHLIKTRGQQVTLRCSSQSGHNTVSWYQQALGQGPQFIFQYYREEENGRGNFPPRFSGLQFPNYSSELNVNALELDDSALYLCASSVGGVAGAYEQYFGPGTRLTVT.

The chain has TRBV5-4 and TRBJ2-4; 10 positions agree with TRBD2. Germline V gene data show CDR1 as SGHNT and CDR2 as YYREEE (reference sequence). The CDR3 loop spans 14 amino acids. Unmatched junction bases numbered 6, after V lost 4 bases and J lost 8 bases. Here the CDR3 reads CASSLSGGADIQYF. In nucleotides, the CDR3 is TGTGCCAGCAGCCTAAGCGGGGGGGCGGACATTCAGTACTTC.

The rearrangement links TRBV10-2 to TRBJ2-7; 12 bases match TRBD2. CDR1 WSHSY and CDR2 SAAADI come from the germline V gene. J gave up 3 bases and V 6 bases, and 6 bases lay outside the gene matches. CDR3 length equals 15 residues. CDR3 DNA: TGCGCCAGCAGCGAACTAGCGGGAGGAGTCTACGAGCAGTACTTC. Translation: CASSELAGGVYEQYF.

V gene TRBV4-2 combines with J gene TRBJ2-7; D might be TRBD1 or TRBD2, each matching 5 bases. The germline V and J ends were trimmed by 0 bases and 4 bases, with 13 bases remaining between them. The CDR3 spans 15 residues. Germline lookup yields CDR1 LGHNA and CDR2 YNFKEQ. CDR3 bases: TGTGCCAGCAGCCAAGATTGGGGACGGTCTTACGAGCAGTACTTC. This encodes CASSQDWGRSYEQYF.

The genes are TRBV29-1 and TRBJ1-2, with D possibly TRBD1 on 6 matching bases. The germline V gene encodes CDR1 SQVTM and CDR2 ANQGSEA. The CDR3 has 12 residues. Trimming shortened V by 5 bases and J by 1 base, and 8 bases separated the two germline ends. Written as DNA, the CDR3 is TGCAGCGTTAGGGGGGATAACTATGGCTACACCTTC. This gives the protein CSVRGDNYGYTF.

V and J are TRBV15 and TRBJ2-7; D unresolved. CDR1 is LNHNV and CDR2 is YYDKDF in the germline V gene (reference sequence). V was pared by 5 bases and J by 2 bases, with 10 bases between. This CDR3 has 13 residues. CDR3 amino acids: CATSRSGTYEQYF. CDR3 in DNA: TGTGCCACCAGCCGATCTGGCACCTACGAGCAGTACTTC. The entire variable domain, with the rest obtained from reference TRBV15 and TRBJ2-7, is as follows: DAMVIQNPRYQVTQFGKPVTLSCSQTLNHNVMYWYQQKSSQAPKLLFHYYDKDFNNEADTPDNFQSRRPNTSFCFLDIRSPGLGDTAMYLCATSRSGTYEQYFGPGTRLTVT.

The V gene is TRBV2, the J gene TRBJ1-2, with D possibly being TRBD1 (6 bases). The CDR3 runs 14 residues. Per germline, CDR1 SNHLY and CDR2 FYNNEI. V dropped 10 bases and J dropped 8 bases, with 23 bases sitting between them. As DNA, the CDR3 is TGTGCCATCAGCGGGGCAGGGGCCAGGAGAGGCTACACCTTC. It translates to CAISGAGARRGYTF.

The CDR3 DNA sequence: TGTGCCAGCAGCCGGGACCCTTGGTCCTACGAGCAGTACTTC. It translates to CASSRDPWSYEQYF. J is TRBJ2-7 and V is TRBV5-4; D possibly matches TRBD1 or TRBD2 (5 bases each). CDR3 length equals 14 residues. In germline, CDR1 is SGHNT, CDR2 YYREEE (reference sequence). V dropped 4 bases and J dropped 1 base, with 12 bases sitting between them.

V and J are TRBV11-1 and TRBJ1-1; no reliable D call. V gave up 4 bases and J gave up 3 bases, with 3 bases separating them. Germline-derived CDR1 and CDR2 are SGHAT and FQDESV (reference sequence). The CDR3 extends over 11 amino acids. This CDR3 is CASSSYTEAFF. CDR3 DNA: TGTGCCAGCAGCTCCTACACTGAAGCTTTCTTT.

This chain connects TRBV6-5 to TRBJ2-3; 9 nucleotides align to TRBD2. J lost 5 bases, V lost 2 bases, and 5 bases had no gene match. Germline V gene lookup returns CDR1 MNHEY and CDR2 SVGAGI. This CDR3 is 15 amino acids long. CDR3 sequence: CASSYQPAGGDTQYF. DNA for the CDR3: TGTGCCAGCAGTTACCAACCAGCGGGGGGAGATACGCAGTATTTT.